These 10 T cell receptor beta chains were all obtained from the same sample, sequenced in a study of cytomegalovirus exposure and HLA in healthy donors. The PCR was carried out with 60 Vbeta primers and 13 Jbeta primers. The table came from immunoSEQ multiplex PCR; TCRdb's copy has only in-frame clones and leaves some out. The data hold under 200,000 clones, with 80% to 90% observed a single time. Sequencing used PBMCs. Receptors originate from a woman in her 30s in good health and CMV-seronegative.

CDR3 DNA sequence: TGTGCCAGTAGTACAGGGGAAGGCTACAATGAGCAGTTCTTC. Its translation is CASSTGEGYNEQFF. V usage is TRBV19 and J usage is TRBJ2-1, with D maybe TRBD1 (6 bases). The length of the CDR3 is 14 residues. V lost 4 bases, J lost 3 bases, and 10 bases lay in between. Germline values: CDR1 LNHDA, CDR2 SQIVND (reference sequence).

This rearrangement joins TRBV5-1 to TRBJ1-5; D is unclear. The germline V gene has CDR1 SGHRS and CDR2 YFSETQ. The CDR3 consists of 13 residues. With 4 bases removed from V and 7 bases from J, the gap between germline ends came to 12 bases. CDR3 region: CASSEKGDQPQHF. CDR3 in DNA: TGCGCCAGCAGCGAGAAGGGAGACCAGCCCCAGCATTTT.

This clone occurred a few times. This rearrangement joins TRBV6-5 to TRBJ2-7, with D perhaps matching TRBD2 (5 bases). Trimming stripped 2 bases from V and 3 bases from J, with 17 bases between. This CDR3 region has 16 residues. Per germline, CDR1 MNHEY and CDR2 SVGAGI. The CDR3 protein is CASSYPLGITNYEQYF. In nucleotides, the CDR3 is TGTGCCAGCAGTTACCCACTAGGGATTACGAACTACGAGCAGTACTTC.

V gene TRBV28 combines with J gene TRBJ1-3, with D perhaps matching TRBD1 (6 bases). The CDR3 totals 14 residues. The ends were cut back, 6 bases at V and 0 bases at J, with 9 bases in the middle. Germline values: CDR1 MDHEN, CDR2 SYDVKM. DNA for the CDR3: TGTGCCAGCAGCGTAGGGGGCTCTGGAAACACCATATATTTT. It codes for CASSVGGSGNTIYF. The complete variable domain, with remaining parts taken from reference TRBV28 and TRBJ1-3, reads DVKVTQSSRYLVKRTGEKVFLECVQDMDHENMFWYRQDPGLGLRLIYFSYDVKMKEKGDIPEGYSVSREKKERFSLILESASTNQTSMYLCASSVGGSGNTIYFGEGSWLTVV.

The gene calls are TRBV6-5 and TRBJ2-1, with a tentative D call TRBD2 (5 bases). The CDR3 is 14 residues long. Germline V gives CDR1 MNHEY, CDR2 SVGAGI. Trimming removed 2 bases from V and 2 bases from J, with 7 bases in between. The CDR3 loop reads CASSYAGAYNEQFF. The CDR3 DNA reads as TGTGCCAGCAGTTACGCGGGCGCCTACAATGAGCAGTTCTTC.

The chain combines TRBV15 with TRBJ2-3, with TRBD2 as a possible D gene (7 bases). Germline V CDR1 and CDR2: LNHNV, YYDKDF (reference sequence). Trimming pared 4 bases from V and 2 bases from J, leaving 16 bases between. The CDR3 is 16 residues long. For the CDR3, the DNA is TGTGCCACCAGCATGAAGGGGGGGGGCCACACAGATACGCAGTATTTT. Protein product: CATSMKGGGHTDTQYF.

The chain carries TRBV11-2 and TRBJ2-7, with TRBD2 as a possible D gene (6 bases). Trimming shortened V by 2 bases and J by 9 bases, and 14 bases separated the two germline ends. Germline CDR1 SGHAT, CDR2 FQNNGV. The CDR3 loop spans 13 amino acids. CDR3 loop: CASSLLQNGGQYF. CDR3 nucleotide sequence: TGTGCCAGCAGCTTACTTCAGAACGGGGGGCAGTACTTC.

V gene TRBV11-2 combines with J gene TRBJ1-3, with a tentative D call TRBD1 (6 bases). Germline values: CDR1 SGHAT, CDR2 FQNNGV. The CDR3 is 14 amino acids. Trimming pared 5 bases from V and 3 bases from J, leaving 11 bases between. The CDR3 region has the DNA TGTGCCAGCAGCCTGACAGGACGTGGAAACACCATATATTTT. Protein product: CASSLTGRGNTIYF.

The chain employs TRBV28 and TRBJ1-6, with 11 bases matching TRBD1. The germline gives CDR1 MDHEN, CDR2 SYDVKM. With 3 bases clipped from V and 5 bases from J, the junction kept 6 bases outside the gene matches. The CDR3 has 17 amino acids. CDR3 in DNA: TGTGCCAGCAGTTTCCCGGGACAGGGGGTGCATAATTCACCCCTCCACTTT. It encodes CASSFPGQGVHNSPLHF.

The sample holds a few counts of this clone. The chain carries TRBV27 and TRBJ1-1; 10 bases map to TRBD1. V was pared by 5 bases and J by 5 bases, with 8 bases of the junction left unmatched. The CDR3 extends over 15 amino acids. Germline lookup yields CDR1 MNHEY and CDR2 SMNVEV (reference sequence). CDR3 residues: CASSLSGQGETEAFF. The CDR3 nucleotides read TGTGCCAGCAGTCTTTCCGGACAGGGGGAAACTGAAGCTTTCTTT.